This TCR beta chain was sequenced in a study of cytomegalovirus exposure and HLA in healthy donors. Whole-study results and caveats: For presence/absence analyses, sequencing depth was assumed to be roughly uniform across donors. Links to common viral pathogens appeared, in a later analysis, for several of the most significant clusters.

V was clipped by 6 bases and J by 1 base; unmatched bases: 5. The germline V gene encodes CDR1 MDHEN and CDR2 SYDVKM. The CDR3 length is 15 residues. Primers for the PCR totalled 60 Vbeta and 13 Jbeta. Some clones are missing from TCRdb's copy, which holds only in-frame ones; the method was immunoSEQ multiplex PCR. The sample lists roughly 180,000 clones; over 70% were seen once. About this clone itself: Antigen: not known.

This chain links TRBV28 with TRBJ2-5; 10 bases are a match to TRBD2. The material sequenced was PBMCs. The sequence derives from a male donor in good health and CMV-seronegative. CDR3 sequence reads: CASSPSGRVQETQYF. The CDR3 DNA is TGTGCCAGCAGCCCCAGCGGGAGGGTCCAAGAGACCCAGTACTTC.